A single sample gave rise to the 28 T cell receptor beta chains below, sequenced in a study of blood T cells in healthy people across ages. Sample-barcoded 5' priming and a J-beta primer mix drove a second PCR of roughly 7 to 11 cycles. A single record per CDR3 protein comes from TCRdb applying MiXCR to the 5' RACE reads. The sample holds about 830,000 distinct CDR3 sequences, about 59% seen once. The sequencing sample was made of blood. These receptors originate from a young man in good health.

In DNA, the CDR3 is TGTGCCAGCAGCAAAATTTTTTCTAGTCCTGATACGCAGTATTTT. It translates to CASSKIFSSPDTQYF. The chain carries TRBV21-1 and TRBJ2-3; the table assigns TRBD2, which was not confirmed against the DNA. TRBV21-1 is a pseudogene locus. This CDR3 region has 15 residues.

The table lists this clonotype with a few counts. The J gene is TRBJ2-7, the V gene TRBV9; D is tentatively TRBD1 or TRBD2 (5 bases each). The CDR3 covers 16 residues. The germline V and J ends were trimmed by 10 bases and 0 bases, with 23 bases remaining between them. Germline loops: CDR1 SGDLS, CDR2 YYNGEE. The CDR3 sequence is CAGVSLRDGRSYEQYF. DNA for the CDR3: TGTGCCGGCGTAAGTCTCCGGGACGGGCGCTCCTACGAGCAGTACTTC.

The chain employs TRBV7-9 and TRBJ2-3, with 8 bases that match TRBD1. V lost 6 bases to trimming and J lost 1 base; unmatched junction nucleotides: 12. CDR1 SEHNR and CDR2 FQNEAQ come from the germline V gene (reference sequence). The CDR3 has 17 residues. The CDR3 DNA sequence: TGTGCCAGCAGACTAGACGGGACAGGCAAGGGCACAGATACGCAGTATTTT. As protein: CASRLDGTGKGTDTQYF.

The V and J genes are TRBV12-5 and TRBJ2-4; perhaps TRBD1 as D (6 bases). TRBJ2-5 matches the DNA end more closely, so the J call is doubtful. The CDR3 loop spans 15 amino acids. Germline V gives CDR1 LGHNT, CDR2 FRNRAP. CDR3 DNA sequence: TGTGCTAGTGCCTTGGGTGGGGGCGAAGGTGAGACCCAGTACTTC. Translated, it gives CASALGGGEGETQYF.

The V gene is TRBV7-2, the J gene TRBJ2-1, with TRBD2 identical over 7 bases. V shed 5 bases, J shed 8 bases, and the junction held 3 bases outside the gene matches. This CDR3 is 12 amino acids long. CDR1 and CDR2 (germline): SGHTA, FQGNSA. The CDR3 DNA follows: TGTGCCAGCAGCACCGGACTAGATGAGCAGTTCTTC. Its protein is CASSTGLDEQFF.

Concerning this clonotype itself: Germline and junction disagree at one end, which may indicate a read error. The chain has TRBV9 and TRBJ2-1; no definite D call. The CDR3 is made up of 14 amino acids. The germline gives CDR1 SGDLS, CDR2 YYNGEE. The CDR3 here is CACSVANQDNEQFF. CDR3 nucleotide sequence: TGTGCCTGCAGCGTCGCCAACCAGGACAATGAGCAGTTCTTC. The whole variable domain, filled in from reference TRBV9 and TRBJ2-1, reads DSGVTQTPKHLITATGQRVTLRCSPRSGDLSVYWYQQSLDQGLQFLIQYYNGEERAKGNILERFSAQQFPDLHSELNLSSLELGDSALYFCACSVANQDNEQFFGPGTRLTVL.

This chain joins TRBV9 and TRBJ2-3; 7 positions agree with TRBD1. CDR3 length: 17 amino acids. J lost 0 bases, V lost 2 bases, and 9 bases had no gene match. The germline V gene has CDR1 SGDLS and CDR2 YYNGEE. CDR3 residues: CASSVGVGTDSTDTQYF. The CDR3 coding sequence is TGTGCCAGCAGCGTGGGGGTCGGGACAGACAGCACAGATACGCAGTATTTT.

The CDR3 DNA is TGTGCCAGCAGTGGGTCGTCGGCGGACTCCTACAATGAGCAGTACTTC. Amino acid sequence: CASSGSSADSYNEQYF. J is TRBJ2-1 and V is TRBV28; a possible D gene is TRBD2 (5 bases). The J call may not be correct, given that the DNA end is closer to TRBJ2-7. Germline CDR1 reads MDHEN; CDR2 reads SYDVKM. The length of the CDR3 is 16 residues.

The chain links TRBV10-2 to TRBJ2-5; 10 nucleotides agree with TRBD2. The CDR3 loop spans 13 amino acids. CDR1 WSHSY and CDR2 SAAADI come from the germline V gene. J was trimmed by 5 bases and V by 7 bases; bases with no gene match: 4. The CDR3 sequence is CASTLLAGETQYF. The CDR3 nucleotides are TGCGCCAGCACCTTACTAGCGGGGGAGACCCAGTACTTC.

CDR3 protein: CASRPGASSGNTIYF. The CDR3 DNA reads as TGTGCCAGCCGACCGGGGGCCAGCTCTGGAAACACCATATATTTT. The chain is built from TRBV12-3 or TRBV12-4 and TRBJ1-3, with a weak D call TRBD1 (6 bases). CDR3 length: 15 amino acids. The germline V and J ends were trimmed by 8 bases and 0 bases, with 14 bases remaining between them.

This clonotype was seen a few times. The rearrangement joins TRBV12-3 or TRBV12-4 to TRBJ2-5, with 10 bases aligning to TRBD1. This CDR3 is 14 amino acids long. Trimming took 6 bases from V and 3 from J; bases not matched to a gene: 4. The DNA for the CDR3 is TGTGCCAGCAGATGGACAGGGGGAGAAGAGACCCAGTACTTC. It is translated as CASRWTGGEETQYF.

The chain recombines TRBV12-3 or TRBV12-4 with TRBJ1-2; no clear D gene. CDR3 size: 12 residues. V lost 6 bases and J 4 bases, leaving 9 bases between the germline ends. The CDR3 nucleotides read TGTGCCAGCAGAAATTCCTTCTATGGCTACACCTTC. Protein sequence: CASRNSFYGYTF.

V and J are TRBV5-1 and TRBJ2-1, with 12 positions matching TRBD2. This CDR3 has 17 amino acids. Trimming cost V 0 bases and J 4 bases; bases outside gene matches: 5. The germline CDR1 and CDR2 sequences are SGHRS and YFSETQ. Here the CDR3 DNA reads TGCGCCAGCAGCTTGGCGCTAGCGGGGGGGTCGTACAATGAGCAGTTCTTC. Its translation: CASSLALAGGSYNEQFF.

V usage is TRBV28 and J usage is TRBJ2-3, with unresolved D. The CDR3 is 13 amino acids. Germline loops: CDR1 MDHEN, CDR2 SYDVKM. V gave up 8 bases and J gave up 0 bases, with 9 bases separating them. The CDR3 reads CASGKGSTDTQYF. The CDR3 nucleotides read TGTGCCAGCGGGAAGGGTAGCACAGATACGCAGTATTTT.

The rearrangement links TRBV5-1 to TRBJ2-5; D not certain. With 4 bases removed from V and 5 bases from J, the gap between germline ends came to 18 bases. The CDR3 spans 15 residues. Germline CDR1 and CDR2: SGHRS and YFSETQ. CDR3 coding DNA: TGCGCCAGCAGCCCGGCCCTGGCTCTCCGGGAGACCCAGTACTTC. This encodes CASSPALALRETQYF.

The chain uses TRBV6-5 and TRBJ1-2, with 8 bases lining up with TRBD1. The junction had 13 bases not matched to a gene; V was cut back by 1 base and J by 6 bases. There are 17 residues in the CDR3. CDR1 is MNHEY, CDR2 SVGAGI, per germline. The CDR3 loop is CASSYYTRRTGKDGYTF. The CDR3, as DNA: TGTGCCAGCAGTTACTACACCAGGCGGACAGGGAAGGATGGCTACACCTTC.

Remarks on this clonotype: The junction departs from the called germline gene at one end, perhaps through a read error. The gene calls are TRBV4-3 and TRBJ2-7, with 7 bases identical to TRBD2. The CDR3 contains 13 residues. Per germline, CDR1 LGHNA and CDR2 YSLEER. The CDR3: CANSAGGTYEQYF. CDR3 nucleotides: TGCGCCAACAGCGCCGGGGGGACCTACGAGCAGTACTTC.

The V gene is TRBV7-8, the J gene TRBJ2-7, with no clear D. The J call may be incorrect, as the DNA end agrees better with TRBJ2-5. The CDR3 has 12 amino acids. CDR1 SGHVS and CDR2 FQNEAQ come from the germline V gene. CDR3 protein: CASSQTAETQYF. DNA for the CDR3: TGTGCCAGCAGCCAGACGGCGGAGACCCAGTACTTC.

In its sample, this clonotype was seen a few times. This chain uses TRBV3-1 with TRBJ2-1; D ambiguous. Germline values: CDR1 LGHDT, CDR2 YNNKEL (reference sequence). V was shortened by 1 base and J by 5 bases, with 12 bases between the two germline ends. The CDR3 consists of 15 residues. The CDR3 bases are TGTGCCAGCAGCCAAGGGTCGGGCGGTCACAATGAGCAGTTCTTC. Translating it yields CASSQGSGGHNEQFF.

The chain joins TRBV4-3 to TRBJ2-4; D remains ambiguous. The J call may be incorrect, as the DNA end agrees better with TRBJ2-7. This CDR3 is 14 amino acids long. Germline V CDR1 and CDR2: LGHNA, YSLEER. CDR3 sequence (DNA): TGCGCCAGCAGCCAAGGTGTCGGCAGTCGCGAGCAGTACTTC. Its translation: CASSQGVGSREQYF.

The chain couples TRBV5-1 to TRBJ1-4; weak D call: TRBD1 (6 bases). The CDR3 contains 17 residues. The germline V gene has CDR1 SGHRS and CDR2 YFSETQ. V gave up 4 bases and J gave up 7 bases, with 23 bases separating them. In nucleotides, the CDR3 is TGCGCCAGCAGCACAGACGGACGAACAGGGTCTGGTGAAAAACTGTTTTTT. It is translated as CASSTDGRTGSGEKLFF.

The V and J genes are TRBV6-2 or TRBV6-3 and TRBJ1-2, with D tentatively TRBD1 (6 bases). CDR1 MNHEY and CDR2 SVGEGT come from the germline V gene. Deletions cut 9 bases from V and 12 bases from J, with 17 bases between. This CDR3 comprises 11 residues. The CDR3 reads CASAGHQDNTF. The DNA for the CDR3 is TGTGCCAGTGCGGGACACCAAGACAACACCTTC.

This clonotype was seen a handful of times. This chain uses TRBV10-3 with TRBJ2-1; no firm D call. The CDR3 totals 13 residues. Per germline, CDR1 ENHRY and CDR2 SYGVKD. The germline V and J ends were trimmed by 3 bases and 0 bases, with 3 bases remaining between them. The CDR3 DNA follows: TGTGCCATCAGTGACCTCTCCTACAATGAGCAGTTCTTC. Translated: CAISDLSYNEQFF.

This clonotype was counted a few times. V gene TRBV5-1 combines with J gene TRBJ2-7; D may be TRBD1 (5 bases). V lost 2 bases and J 0 bases, leaving 12 bases between the germline ends. This CDR3 contains 15 residues. Germline CDR1 is SGHRS and CDR2 is YFSETQ. CDR3 amino acids: CASSLRTGHSYEQYF. The CDR3 nucleotides read TGCGCCAGCAGCTTAAGAACAGGTCACTCCTACGAGCAGTACTTC.

The chain couples TRBV3-1 to TRBJ1-4, with unresolved D. Germline CDR1 LGHDT, CDR2 YNNKEL (reference sequence). The CDR3 is 16 residues long. Trimming cost V 5 bases and J 3 bases, with 16 bases left between them. CDR3 bases: TGTGCCAGCAGCGTCGGAAACGGCGCCCCTAATGAAAAACTGTTTTTT. It translates to CASSVGNGAPNEKLFF.

The table lists this clonotype with a few counts. One end of the junction is discordant with germline, which a read error may explain. V is TRBV7-7 and J is TRBJ2-5; 9 bases map to TRBD2. There are 14 residues in the CDR3. Germline CDR1 is SSHAT and CDR2 is FNYEAQ (reference sequence). CDR3 sequence (DNA): TGTGCTAGCAGCCGAGCGGGGGGCCAGGAGACCCAGTACTTC. It codes for CASSRAGGQETQYF.

The V gene is TRBV2, the J gene TRBJ2-3, with D unresolved. Trimming shortened V by 1 base and J by 7 bases, and 3 bases separated the two germline ends. The CDR3 has 11 residues. Germline-derived CDR1 and CDR2 are SNHLY and FYNNEI. The DNA for the CDR3 is TGTGCCAGCAGTGAAGGAAATACGCAGTATTTT. Its translation: CASSEGNTQYF.

The rearrangement uses TRBV28 and TRBJ2-7, with 9 bases identical to TRBD1. This CDR3 has 15 amino acids. Germline loops: CDR1 MDHEN, CDR2 SYDVKM. V lost 5 bases and J lost 2; bases outside the gene matches: 7. CDR3 protein: CASSPAGTGTYEQYF. In DNA, the CDR3 is TGTGCCAGCAGTCCAGCCGGGACAGGGACCTACGAGCAGTACTTC.